This T cell receptor (beta chain) was documented in a study of radiation and T cells in renal cell carcinoma. Study information: Nephrectomy followed 15 Gy stereotactic body radiation by 4 weeks.

Study observations and caveats: Top tumor clonotypes rose in blood 2 weeks post-radiation, then contracted.

The sample's time point: blood 2 weeks post-SBRT. Treatment described: 15 Gy SBRT to primary tumor, nephrectomy 4 weeks later. The patient's renal cell carcinoma had clear cell pathology. Of note for this clone: Its antigen is as yet unknown.

TCRdb's copy holds only in-frame clones and misses some; the assay was immunoSEQ multiplex PCR. The repertoire holds fewer than 90,000 clones, with roughly 85% as singletons. The sample here was blood, taken from a patient whose treatment included radiotherapy and nephrectomy. The clonotype was recovered from a woman between 45 and 60 years old with renal cell carcinoma.

The CDR3 is CASSGYRGAEQYF. CDR3 in DNA: TGTGCCAGCAGCGGCTACAGGGGCGCCGAGCAGTACTTC. The V call is TRBV7-2, the J call TRBJ2-7; TRBD1 matches at 7 bases. The CDR3 loop spans 13 amino acids. Germline V gene sequence: CDR1 SGHTA, CDR2 FQGNSA. V gave up 5 bases and J gave up 6 bases; unmatched junction bases: 7.